The present T cell receptor (beta chain) was sequenced within a study of beta chain features in type 1 diabetes. Overall study findings and caveats: PCR might favor shorter templates, equally in patients and controls.

As to this clone: The antigen remains undetermined.

Expressed TCRB transcripts were sequenced after all isolated RNA was converted to cDNA. Sequenced by immunoSEQ multiplex PCR; TCRdb stores in-frame clones only, minus some. Of fewer than 500,000 clones in the sample, approximately 15% were seen once. Germline CDR1 is MGHDK and CDR2 is SYGVNS. This CDR3 region has 13 residues. Trimming removed 10 bases from V and 1 base from J; junction bases left unmatched: 6. Sequencing used naive CD4+ T cells from blood. This receptor was taken from a man aged 25-45 years in good health. V usage is TRBV25-1 and J usage is TRBJ2-7; the match to TRBD1 covers 8 bases. The CDR3 region is CATRTGLSYEQYF. The DNA for the CDR3 is TGTGCCACCCGGACAGGGTTATCCTACGAGCAGTACTTC.